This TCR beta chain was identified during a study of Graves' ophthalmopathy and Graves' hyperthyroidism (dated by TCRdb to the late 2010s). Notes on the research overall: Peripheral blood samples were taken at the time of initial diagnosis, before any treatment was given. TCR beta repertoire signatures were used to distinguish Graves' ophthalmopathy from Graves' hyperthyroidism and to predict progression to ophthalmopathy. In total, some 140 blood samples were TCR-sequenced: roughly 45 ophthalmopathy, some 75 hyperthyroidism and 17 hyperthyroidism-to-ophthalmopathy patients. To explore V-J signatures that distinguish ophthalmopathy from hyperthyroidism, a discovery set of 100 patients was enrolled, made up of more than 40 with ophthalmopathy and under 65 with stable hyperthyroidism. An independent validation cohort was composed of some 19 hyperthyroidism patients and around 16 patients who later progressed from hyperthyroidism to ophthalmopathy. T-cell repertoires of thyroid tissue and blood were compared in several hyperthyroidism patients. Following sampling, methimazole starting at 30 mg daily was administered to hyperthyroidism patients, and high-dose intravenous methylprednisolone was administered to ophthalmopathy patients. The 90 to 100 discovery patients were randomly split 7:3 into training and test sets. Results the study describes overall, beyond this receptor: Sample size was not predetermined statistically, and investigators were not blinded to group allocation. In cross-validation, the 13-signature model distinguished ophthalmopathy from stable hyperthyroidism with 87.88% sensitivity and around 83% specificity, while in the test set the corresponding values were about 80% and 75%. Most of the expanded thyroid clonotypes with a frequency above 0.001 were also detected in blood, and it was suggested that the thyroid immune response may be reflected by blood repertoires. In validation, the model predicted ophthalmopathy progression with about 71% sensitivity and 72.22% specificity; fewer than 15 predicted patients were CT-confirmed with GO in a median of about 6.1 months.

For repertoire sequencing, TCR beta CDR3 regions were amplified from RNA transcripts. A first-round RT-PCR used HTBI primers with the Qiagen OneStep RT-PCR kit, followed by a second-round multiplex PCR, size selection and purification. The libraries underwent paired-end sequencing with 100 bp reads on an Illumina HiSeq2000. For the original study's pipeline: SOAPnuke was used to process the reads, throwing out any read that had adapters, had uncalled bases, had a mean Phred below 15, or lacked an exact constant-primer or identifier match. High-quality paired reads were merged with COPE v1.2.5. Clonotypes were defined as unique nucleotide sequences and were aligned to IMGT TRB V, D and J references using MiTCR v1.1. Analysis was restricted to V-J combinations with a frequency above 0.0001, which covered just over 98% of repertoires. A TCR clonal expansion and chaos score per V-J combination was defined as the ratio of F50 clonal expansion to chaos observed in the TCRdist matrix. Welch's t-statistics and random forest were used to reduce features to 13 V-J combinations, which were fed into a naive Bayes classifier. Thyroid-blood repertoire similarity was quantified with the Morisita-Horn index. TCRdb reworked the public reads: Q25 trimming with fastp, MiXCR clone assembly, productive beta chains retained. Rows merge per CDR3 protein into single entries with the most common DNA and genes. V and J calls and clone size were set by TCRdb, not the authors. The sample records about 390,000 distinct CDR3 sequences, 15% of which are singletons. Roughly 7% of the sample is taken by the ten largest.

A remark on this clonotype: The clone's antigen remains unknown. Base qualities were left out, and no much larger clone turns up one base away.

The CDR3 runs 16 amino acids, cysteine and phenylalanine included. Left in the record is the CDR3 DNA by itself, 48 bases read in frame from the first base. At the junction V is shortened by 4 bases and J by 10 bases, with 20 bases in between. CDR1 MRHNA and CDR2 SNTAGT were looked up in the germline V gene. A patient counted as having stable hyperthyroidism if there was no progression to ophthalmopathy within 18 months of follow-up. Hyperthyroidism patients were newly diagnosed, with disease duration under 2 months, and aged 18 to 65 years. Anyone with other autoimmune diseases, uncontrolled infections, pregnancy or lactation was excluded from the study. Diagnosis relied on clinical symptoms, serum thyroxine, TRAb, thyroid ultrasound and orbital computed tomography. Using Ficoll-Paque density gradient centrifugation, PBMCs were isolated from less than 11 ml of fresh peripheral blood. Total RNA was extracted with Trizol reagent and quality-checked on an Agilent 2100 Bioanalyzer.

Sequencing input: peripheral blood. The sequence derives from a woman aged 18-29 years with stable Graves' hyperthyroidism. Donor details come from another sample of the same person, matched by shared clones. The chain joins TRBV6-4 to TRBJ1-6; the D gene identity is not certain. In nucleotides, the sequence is TGTGCCAGCAGTGGTTCCCTGGTAAAGGGAGGATCACCCCTCCACTTT. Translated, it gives CASSGSLVKGGSPLHF.